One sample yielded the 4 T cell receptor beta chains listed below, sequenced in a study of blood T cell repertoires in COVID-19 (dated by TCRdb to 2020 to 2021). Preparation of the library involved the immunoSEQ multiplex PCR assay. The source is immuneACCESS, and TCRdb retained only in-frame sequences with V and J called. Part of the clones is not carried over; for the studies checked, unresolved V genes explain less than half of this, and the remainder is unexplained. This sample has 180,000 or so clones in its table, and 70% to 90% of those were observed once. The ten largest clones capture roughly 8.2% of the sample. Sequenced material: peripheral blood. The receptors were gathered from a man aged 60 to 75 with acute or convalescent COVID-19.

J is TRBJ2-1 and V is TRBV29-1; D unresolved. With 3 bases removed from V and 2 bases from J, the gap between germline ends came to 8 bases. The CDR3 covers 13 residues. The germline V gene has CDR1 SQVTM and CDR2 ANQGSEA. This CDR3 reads CSVDTTTYNEQFF. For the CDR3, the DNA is TGCAGCGTTGACACTACAACCTACAATGAGCAGTTCTTC.

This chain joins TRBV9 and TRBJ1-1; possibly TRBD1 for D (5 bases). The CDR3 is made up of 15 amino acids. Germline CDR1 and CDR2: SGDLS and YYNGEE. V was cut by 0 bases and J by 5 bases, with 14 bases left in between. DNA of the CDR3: TGTGCCAGCAGCGTAGACCGGGGGGGTGAAACTGAAGCTTTCTTT. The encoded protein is CASSVDRGGETEAFF.

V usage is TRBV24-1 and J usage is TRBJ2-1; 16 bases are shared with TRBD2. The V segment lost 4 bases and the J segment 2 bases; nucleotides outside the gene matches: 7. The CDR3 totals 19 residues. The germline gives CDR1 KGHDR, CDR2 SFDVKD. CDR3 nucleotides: TGTGCCACCAGTGACACGGGACTAGCGGGAGGGCCTCCCTACAATGAGCAGTTCTTC. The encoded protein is CATSDTGLAGGPPYNEQFF.

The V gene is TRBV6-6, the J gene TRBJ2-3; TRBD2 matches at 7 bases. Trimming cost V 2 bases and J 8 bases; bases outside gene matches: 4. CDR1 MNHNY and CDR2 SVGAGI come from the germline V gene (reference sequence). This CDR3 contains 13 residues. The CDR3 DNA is TGTGCCAGCAGTTACGGGACTAAGGGTACGCAGTATTTT. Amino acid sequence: CASSYGTKGTQYF.